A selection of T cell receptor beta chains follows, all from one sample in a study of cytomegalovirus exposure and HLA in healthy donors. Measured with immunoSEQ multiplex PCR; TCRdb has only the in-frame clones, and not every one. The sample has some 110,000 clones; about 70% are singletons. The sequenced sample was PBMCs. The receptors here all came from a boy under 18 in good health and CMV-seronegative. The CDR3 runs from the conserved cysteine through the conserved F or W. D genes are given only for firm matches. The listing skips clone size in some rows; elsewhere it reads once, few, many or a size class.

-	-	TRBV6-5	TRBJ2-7	TGTGCCAGCAGTTACTCTAGCGGTTCCTACGAGCAGTACTTC	CASSYSSGSYEQYF
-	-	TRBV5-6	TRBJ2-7	TGTGCCAGCAGCTTCGGTGTGGGGGCCTCCTACGAGCAGTACTTC	CASSFGVGASYEQYF
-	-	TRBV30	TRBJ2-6	TGTGCCTGCTCCTCTGGGGCCAACGTCCTGACTTTC	CACSSGANVLTF
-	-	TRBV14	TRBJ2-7	TGTGCCAGCAGCCACCGGGACTTTACCTACGAGCAGTACTTC	CASSHRDFTYEQYF
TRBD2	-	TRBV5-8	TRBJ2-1	TGTGCCAGCAGCCTCGTAGCGGGAACCTACAATGAGCAGTTCTTC	CASSLVAGTYNEQFF
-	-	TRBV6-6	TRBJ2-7	TGTGCCAGCAGCGGCTTCCTAGGTTACGAGCAGTACTTC	CASSGFLGYEQYF
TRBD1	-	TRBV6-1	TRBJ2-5	TGTGCCAGCAGTGTCCCGGGACAGAACCAAGAGACCCAGTACTTC	CASSVPGQNQETQYF
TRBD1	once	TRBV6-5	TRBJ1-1	TGTGCCAGCAGCCGCGGACAGGGGGCTCCTGAAGCTTTCTTT	CASSRGQGAPEAFF
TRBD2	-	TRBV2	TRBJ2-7	TGTGCCAGCAGTGCATGGGGGGGGAACTACGAGCAGTACTTC	CASSAWGGNYEQYF
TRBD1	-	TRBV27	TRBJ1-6	TGTGCCAGCAGTACAGGGGGATCACCCCTCCACTTT	CASSTGGSPLHF
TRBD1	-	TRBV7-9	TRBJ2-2	TGTGCCAGCAGCTTGCGGGACAGGGGCTCCGGGGAGCTGTTTTTT	CASSLRDRGSGELFF
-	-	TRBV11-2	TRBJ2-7	TGTGCCAGCGAATCGTTAGGGAGTGGGTACGAGCAGTACTTC	CASESLGSGYEQYF
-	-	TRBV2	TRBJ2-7	TGTGCCAGCATTAACGTCGGACCCGAGGGAGCCTACGAGCAGTACTTC	CASINVGPEGAYEQYF
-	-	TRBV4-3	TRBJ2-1	TGCGCCAGCAGCCAAGATCGGGACTTCTCCTACAATGAGCAGTTCTTC	CASSQDRDFSYNEQFF